These 14 T cell receptor beta chains were all obtained from the same sample, sequenced in a study of identical twins (dated by TCRdb to 2015 to 2016). Libraries were made using 5' RACE. TCRdb lists the instrument as Illumina HiSeq 2000. TCRdb reanalyzed the raw reads on its own, using fastp at Q25 for trimming and MiXCR for clone calling, and kept in-frame beta chains. CDR3 protein sequences are deduplicated, and each keeps its most common genes and DNA. This sample lists under 1 million distinct CDR3 sequences; 12% were detected once. Jointly, the top ten make up 1.5% to 2% of the sample. This sample also appeared in a second study, on yellow fever vaccine responses in identical twins.

Sequenced material: PBMCs. The receptor source for this set is a young woman in good health.

In nucleotides, the CDR3 is TGTGCCAGCAGCAGACAGGGTTGGGGGAGTAACCACGAGCAGTACTTC. It encodes CASSRQGWGSNHEQYF. This chain uses TRBV5-4 with TRBJ2-7, with TRBD1 identical over 7 bases. CDR1 is SGHNT, CDR2 YYREEE, per germline (reference sequence). The V segment lost 4 bases and the J segment 5 bases; nucleotides outside the gene matches: 15. CDR3 length equals 16 residues.

This chain connects TRBV7-8 to TRBJ2-1, with D unclear. V was trimmed by 3 bases and J by 0 bases, leaving 9 bases between them. The CDR3 covers 15 residues. Germline V gene data show CDR1 as SGHVS and CDR2 as FQNEAQ. CDR3 DNA: TGTGCCAGCAGCTTTCCCGGAACCTCCTACAATGAGCAGTTCTTC. Translating it yields CASSFPGTSYNEQFF.

This chain joins TRBV20-1 and TRBJ2-1; 10 bases line up with TRBD2. J was trimmed by 5 bases and V by 4 bases; bases with no gene match: 5. This CDR3 spans 14 amino acids. Germline CDR1 reads DFQATT; CDR2 reads SNEGSKA (reference sequence). Written as DNA, the CDR3 is TGCAGTGCTACAATACTAGCGGGGAACAATGAGCAGTTCTTC. Translation gives CSATILAGNNEQFF.

This clonotype was detected ten times or more. This chain joins TRBV12-3 or TRBV12-4 and TRBJ2-1; 13 nucleotides line up with TRBD2. The V segment lost 5 bases and the J segment 1 base; nucleotides outside the gene matches: 5. The CDR3 is made up of 17 amino acids. The CDR3 region is CASSVPTSGGSYNEQFF. In nucleotides, the CDR3 is TGTGCCAGCAGTGTCCCGACTAGCGGGGGGTCCTACAATGAGCAGTTCTTC.

This clonotype was observed many times. The chain links TRBV6-5 to TRBJ2-1; TRBD2 agrees at 11 bases. V lost 4 bases and J lost 5; bases outside the gene matches: 4. This CDR3 has 15 amino acids. The germline V gene encodes CDR1 MNHEY and CDR2 SVGAGI. This CDR3 reads CASSSGTSGHNEQFF. CDR3 nucleotide sequence: TGTGCCAGCAGTTCTGGGACTAGCGGACACAATGAGCAGTTCTTC.

This clonotype was detected a few times. The V and J genes are TRBV20-1 and TRBJ2-3; D call uncertain. The CDR3 is made up of 16 amino acids. Deletions cut 1 base from V and 2 bases from J, with 16 bases between. Germline lookup yields CDR1 DFQATT and CDR2 SNEGSKA (reference sequence). CDR3 nucleotides: TGCAGTGCTAGAGCCCCCTATGGAACAGCCACAGATACGCAGTATTTT. Translated, it gives CSARAPYGTATDTQYF.

This clonotype was seen ten or more times. V usage is TRBV2 and J usage is TRBJ1-6; 9 bases are shared with TRBD1. The V gene's germline CDR1 is SNHLY and CDR2 FYNNEI. V gave up 2 bases and J gave up 9 bases; unmatched junction bases: 2. The CDR3 is 14 amino acids. CDR3: CASSERDRASPLHF. In DNA form, the CDR3 reads TGTGCCAGCAGTGAAAGGGACAGGGCTTCACCCCTCCACTTT.

The chain carries TRBV10-3 and TRBJ1-3; 9 bases are a match to TRBD1. The CDR3 runs to 16 residues. V trimming: 6 bases; J trimming: 4 bases; junction bases outside the gene matches: 10. Germline V CDR1 and CDR2: ENHRY, SYGVKD. The CDR3 DNA follows: TGTGCCATCAGAATGGACAGGGGATCCTTAGGAAACACCATATATTTT. Amino acids: CAIRMDRGSLGNTIYF.

The CDR3 coding sequence is TGTGCCACCAGTGATCGGGGCTCCTACGAGCAGTACTTC. This sequence encodes CATSDRGSYEQYF. The V and J genes are TRBV24-1 and TRBJ2-7, with a tentative D call TRBD2 (5 bases). CDR3 length equals 13 residues. Germline V gene sequence: CDR1 KGHDR, CDR2 SFDVKD. Trimming took 3 bases from V and 0 from J, leaving 5 bases between them.

The table lists this clonotype with many counts. This chain's CDR3 is CASSTRDSSPGEQYF. The CDR3 coding sequence is TGTGCCAGCAGTACCCGGGACAGTTCCCCAGGGGAGCAGTACTTC. V usage is TRBV12-3 or TRBV12-4 and J usage is TRBJ2-7, with TRBD1 matching 7 bases. The CDR3 covers 15 residues. Trimming at V came to 5 bases and at J to 7 bases, leaving 14 bases not matched to a gene.

The chain combines TRBV5-1 with TRBJ1-1; D call uncertain. Germline CDR1 reads SGHRS; CDR2 reads YFSETQ. This CDR3 spans 15 amino acids. With 0 bases removed from V and 0 bases from J, the gap between germline ends came to 9 bases. The chain's CDR3 is CASSLEQFLNTEAFF. The CDR3 DNA is TGCGCCAGCAGCTTGGAACAGTTTTTGAACACTGAAGCTTTCTTT.

This rearrangement joins TRBV5-1 to TRBJ2-3; 10 bases are shared with TRBD1. Germline CDR1 reads SGHRS; CDR2 reads YFSETQ. Losses at the gene ends were 0 bases for V and 5 bases for J; bases not matched to a gene: 6. The CDR3 totals 16 residues. CDR3 residues: CASSLGRQGALDTQYF. Here the CDR3 DNA reads TGCGCCAGCAGCTTGGGTCGACAGGGGGCGTTAGATACGCAGTATTTT.

This clonotype occurred many times. The V gene is TRBV12-3 or TRBV12-4, the J gene TRBJ2-3; 8 nucleotides line up with TRBD1. This CDR3 is 15 amino acids long. The V gene end was trimmed by 3 bases and the J gene end by 1 base; junction bases not matched to a gene: 3. The CDR3 spells CASSFDRGGTDTQYF. DNA for the CDR3: TGTGCCAGCAGTTTCGACAGGGGCGGCACAGATACGCAGTATTTT.

The V and J genes are TRBV29-1 and TRBJ2-5; D gene uncertain. Trimming shortened V by 2 bases and J by 1 base, and 8 bases separated the two germline ends. The CDR3 loop spans 13 amino acids. Per the germline V gene, CDR1 is SQVTM and CDR2 is ANQGSEA. CDR3 loop: CSVEHGPQETQYF. CDR3 in DNA: TGCAGCGTTGAACACGGGCCCCAAGAGACCCAGTACTTC. The entire variable domain, with the rest obtained from reference TRBV29-1 and TRBJ2-5, is as follows: SAVISQKPSRDICQRGTSLTIQCQVDSQVTMMFWYRQQPGQSLTLIATANQGSEATYESGFVIDKFPISRPNLTFSTLTVSNMSPEDSSIYLCSVEHGPQETQYFGPGTRLLVL.